Below are 29 T cell receptor beta chains sequenced from a single sample in a study of cytomegalovirus exposure and HLA in healthy donors. Researchers ran the PCR with 60 Vbeta and 13 Jbeta primers. Some clones are missing from TCRdb's copy, which holds only in-frame ones; the method was immunoSEQ multiplex PCR. Found here are 200,000 to 250,000 clones, 82% of them singletons; the top ten hold 4.5% to 6%. Sequences were obtained from PBMCs. Receptors originate from a woman in her thirties or forties in good health and CMV-seropositive.

The chain links TRBV10-3 to TRBJ2-7; the match to TRBD1 covers 8 bases. The germline gives CDR1 ENHRY, CDR2 SYGVKD. Trimming cost V 1 base and J 5 bases; bases outside gene matches: 4. CDR3 length equals 14 residues. In nucleotides, the CDR3 is TGTGCCATCAGTGAGTGGACAGGGAAAAACGAGCAGTACTTC. It codes for CAISEWTGKNEQYF.

The chain recombines TRBV2 with TRBJ1-2, with 8 bases matching TRBD1. The CDR3 is 15 residues long. Germline CDR1 and CDR2: SNHLY and FYNNEI. V shed 4 bases and J 4 bases; nucleotides not matched to a gene: 8. Written as DNA, the CDR3 is TGTGCCAGCAGTGGCCGGGACAGGCGTCGCTATGGCTACACCTTC. Its translation is CASSGRDRRRYGYTF.

The chain combines TRBV4-2 with TRBJ2-3; possibly TRBD2 for D (5 bases). CDR1 and CDR2 (germline): LGHNA, YNFKEQ. The CDR3 is 18 amino acids. V dropped 1 base and J dropped 0 bases, with 17 bases sitting between them. The CDR3 DNA reads TGTGCCAGCAGCCAAGTTGCTCTCGGGGTAGCTAGCACAGATACGCAGTATTTT. Protein: CASSQVALGVASTDTQYF.

The chain couples TRBV9 to TRBJ2-7; D may be TRBD1 (5 bases). This CDR3 has 14 residues. Germline V CDR1 and CDR2: SGDLS, YYNGEE. The V and J ends lost 1 base and 0 bases respectively, with 8 bases between them. The CDR3 DNA sequence: TGTGCCAGCAGCGTAAAAGACAGCTCCTACGAGCAGTACTTC. The encoded protein is CASSVKDSSYEQYF. The variable domain in full, completed from reference TRBV9 and TRBJ2-7, reads DSGVTQTPKHLITATGQRVTLRCSPRSGDLSVYWYQQSLDQGLQFLIQYYNGEERAKGNILERFSAQQFPDLHSELNLSSLELGDSALYFCASSVKDSSYEQYFGPGTRLTVT.

The gene calls are TRBV4-1 and TRBJ1-2; D is perhaps TRBD1 (6 bases). V dropped 2 bases and J dropped 6 bases, with 16 bases sitting between them. CDR3 length: 15 amino acids. Germline CDR1 is MGHRA and CDR2 is YSYEKL. The CDR3 DNA follows: TGCGCCAGCAGCCAACCCCGCCAGGGGTGGAATGGCTACACCTTC. This gives the protein CASSQPRQGWNGYTF.

This rearrangement joins TRBV27 to TRBJ1-1; TRBD1 matches 8 bases. Germline CDR1 and CDR2: MNHEY and SMNVEV (reference sequence). Germline trimming cut 5 bases from V and 1 base from J; bases unmatched to any gene: 12. The CDR3 loop spans 17 amino acids. CDR3 region: CASSVLARDRSNTEAFF. Written as DNA, the CDR3 is TGTGCCAGCAGTGTACTAGCCCGGGACAGGTCGAACACTGAAGCTTTCTTT.

This clone was recorded a few times. The DNA of the CDR3 is TGTGCCAGTAGTATACTAGACAGGGGAGTGCAGCCCCAGCATTTT. It is translated as CASSILDRGVQPQHF. The rearrangement uses TRBV19 and TRBJ1-5, with TRBD1 matching 8 bases. The CDR3 has 15 residues. Losses at the gene ends were 2 bases for V and 7 bases for J; bases not matched to a gene: 7. Looked up from germline, CDR1 is LNHDA and CDR2 is SQIVND (reference sequence).

The chain carries TRBV7-9 and TRBJ2-7; D remains ambiguous. Germline V gives CDR1 SEHNR, CDR2 FQNEAQ (reference sequence). Trimming removed 5 bases from V and 3 bases from J, with 8 bases in between. CDR3 length: 12 amino acids. This CDR3 is CASSRHNYEQYF. Here the CDR3 DNA reads TGTGCCAGCAGCCGCCACAACTACGAGCAGTACTTC.

This clone was observed a few times. The genes are TRBV5-1 and TRBJ1-1; D not certain. The length of the CDR3 is 14 residues. CDR1 is SGHRS and CDR2 is YFSETQ in the germline V gene. V was trimmed by 5 bases and J by 1 base, leaving 12 bases between them. The CDR3 protein is CASRLAASNTEAFF. In nucleotides, the CDR3 is TGCGCCAGCAGGCTCGCAGCGTCGAACACTGAAGCTTTCTTT.

This clone has just one count. The chain uses TRBV9 and TRBJ2-1; 11 nucleotides line up with TRBD2. Trimming removed 1 base from V and 3 bases from J; junction bases left unmatched: 3. Germline lookup yields CDR1 SGDLS and CDR2 YYNGEE. The CDR3 consists of 16 residues. In DNA, the CDR3 is TGTGCCAGCAGCGTACCGGGACTAGCGGACTACAATGAGCAGTTCTTC. As protein: CASSVPGLADYNEQFF.

This clone was counted a few times. The rearrangement joins TRBV7-2 to TRBJ1-5, with 7 positions matching TRBD1. CDR1 and CDR2 (germline): SGHTA, FQGNSA. The V and J ends lost 6 bases and 5 bases, in that order; junction bases with no gene match: 16. The CDR3 extends over 17 amino acids. In nucleotides, the CDR3 is TGTGCCAGCAGTCGAGGGGGCGAGATTTGGGAGGATCAGCCCCAGCATTTT. Translation gives CASSRGGEIWEDQPQHF.

This chain uses TRBV27 with TRBJ1-3; D may be TRBD1 (6 bases). From germline, CDR1 is MNHEY and CDR2 SMNVEV (reference sequence). V was pared by 3 bases and J by 2 bases, with 11 bases between. The CDR3 has 15 amino acids. The CDR3 sequence is CASSLTGSPGNTIYF. As DNA, the CDR3 is TGTGCCAGCAGTTTGACAGGCAGCCCTGGAAACACCATATATTTT.

This chain uses TRBV2 with TRBJ2-1; TRBD1 might be the D (6 bases). Trimming took off 4 bases at V and 6 bases at J, with 16 bases between the two ends. This CDR3 spans 15 amino acids. The germline gives CDR1 SNHLY, CDR2 FYNNEI. CDR3 sequence reads: CASSVGPVTGNEQFF. CDR3 bases: TGTGCCAGCAGTGTTGGGCCCGTGACAGGCAATGAGCAGTTCTTC.

The rearrangement joins TRBV5-1 to TRBJ2-1; 7 bases line up with TRBD2. Per the germline V gene, CDR1 is SGHRS and CDR2 is YFSETQ. V shed 9 bases, J shed 4 bases, and the junction held 10 bases outside the gene matches. This CDR3 is 14 amino acids long. This chain's CDR3 is CATGVGGEYNEQFF. Written as DNA, the CDR3 is TGCGCCACCGGAGTTGGGGGGGAATACAATGAGCAGTTCTTC.

The rearrangement links TRBV6-5 to TRBJ1-1; no definite D call. The CDR3 is 14 residues long. The V gene's germline CDR1 is MNHEY and CDR2 SVGAGI. Deletions cut 0 bases from V and 8 bases from J, with 13 bases between. CDR3 loop: CASSYSMGQQEAFF. The CDR3 DNA reads TGTGCCAGCAGTTACTCGATGGGCCAGCAAGAAGCTTTCTTT.

This chain links TRBV28 with TRBJ2-7; no definite D call. V lost 6 bases, J lost 4 bases, and 7 bases lay in between. The CDR3 extends over 11 amino acids. Germline V gives CDR1 MDHEN, CDR2 SYDVKM. This CDR3 reads CASRRWYEQYF. CDR3 bases: TGTGCCAGCAGGAGGTGGTACGAGCAGTACTTC.

Worth noting for this clone: The junction does not match germline at one end; this may be a read error. The CDR3 sequence is CASSVEGGVKTEAFF. The CDR3 DNA is TGTGCCAGCAGCGTCGAGGGGGGGGTGAAAACTGAAGCTTTCTTT. The rearrangement uses TRBV9 and TRBJ1-1, with D tentatively TRBD1 (6 bases). The CDR3 extends over 15 amino acids. Germline V gene data show CDR1 as SGDLS and CDR2 as YYNGEE.

The rearrangement joins TRBV27 to TRBJ2-2; maybe TRBD2 (5 bases). The CDR3 runs 17 residues. Trimming cost V 0 bases and J 4 bases, with 15 bases left between them. Germline CDR1 MNHEY, CDR2 SMNVEV (reference sequence). The CDR3 region is CASSLSLAPPGTGELFF. The CDR3 DNA is TGTGCCAGCAGTTTATCGCTAGCACCTCCAGGCACCGGGGAGCTGTTTTTT.

The chain links TRBV30 to TRBJ2-7, with 7 bases fitting TRBD1. Trimming at V came to 1 base and at J to 3 bases, leaving 3 bases not matched to a gene. The germline CDR1 and CDR2 sequences are GTSNPN and SVGIG (reference sequence). The CDR3 consists of 13 residues. The CDR3 sequence: CAWSARTGYEQYF. The CDR3 region has the DNA TGTGCCTGGAGTGCAAGGACAGGCTACGAGCAGTACTTC.

J is TRBJ2-5 and V is TRBV11-1; no reliable D call. CDR1 and CDR2 from the germline V gene are SGHAT and FQDESV (reference sequence). Trimming pared 5 bases from V and 5 bases from J, leaving 18 bases between. CDR3 length equals 15 residues. CDR3 protein: CASSPFGFLGETQYF. The CDR3 nucleotides read TGTGCCAGCAGCCCATTTGGTTTTCTCGGGGAGACCCAGTACTTC.

This chain uses TRBV9 with TRBJ1-2, with 8 positions matching TRBD1. The CDR3 loop spans 15 amino acids. The V gene end was trimmed by 3 bases and the J gene end by 0 bases; junction bases not matched to a gene: 4. Per germline, CDR1 SGDLS and CDR2 YYNGEE. Here the CDR3 reads CASSDTGGTNYGYTF. The CDR3 coding sequence is TGTGCCAGCAGCGACACAGGGGGTACTAACTATGGCTACACCTTC.

This chain links TRBV10-3 with TRBJ1-1; the match to TRBD1 covers 7 bases. This CDR3 comprises 13 residues. Per the germline V gene, CDR1 is ENHRY and CDR2 is SYGVKD. The trim removed 8 bases at V and 5 bases at J, leaving 8 bases unmatched. CDR3: CAIVQTGETEAFF. Here the CDR3 DNA reads TGTGCCATCGTGCAAACAGGGGAGACTGAAGCTTTCTTT.

The chain combines TRBV9 with TRBJ2-3; tentatively, D is TRBD2 (5 bases). The CDR3 runs to 15 residues. The germline gives CDR1 SGDLS, CDR2 YYNGEE. Trimming removed 0 bases at V and 2 bases at J, with 10 bases between. CDR3 in DNA: TGTGCCAGCAGCGTAGCAGACGGGAACACAGATACGCAGTATTTT. It codes for CASSVADGNTDTQYF.

V is TRBV2 and J is TRBJ2-3, with D possibly being TRBD2 (7 bases). Trimming took 9 bases from V and 5 from J, leaving 15 bases between them. The CDR3 is 13 amino acids. Germline assignment: CDR1 SNHLY and CDR2 FYNNEI. The CDR3 reads CASIWGGQDTQYF. The CDR3 DNA reads TGTGCCAGTATTTGGGGGGGGCAAGATACGCAGTATTTT.

V gene TRBV18 combines with J gene TRBJ1-1; tentative D call: TRBD1 (6 bases). V gave up 3 bases and J gave up 3 bases, with 23 bases separating them. Germline CDR1 and CDR2: KGHSH and LQKENI. This CDR3 comprises 18 residues. In DNA form, the CDR3 reads TGTGCCAGCTCACCCTTAATACAGGGTGGCTACGAGTACACTGAAGCTTTCTTT. It is translated as CASSPLIQGGYEYTEAFF.

The rearrangement uses TRBV9 and TRBJ2-5, with TRBD1 matching 7 bases. The CDR3 has 15 amino acids. CDR1 is SGDLS and CDR2 is YYNGEE in the germline V gene. The V gene end was trimmed by 5 bases and the J gene end by 4 bases; junction bases not matched to a gene: 11. The CDR3 here is CASSDLGGRGETQYF. CDR3 nucleotide sequence: TGTGCCAGCAGTGACTTAGGGGGCAGGGGAGAGACCCAGTACTTC. Looking up the rest from reference TRBV9 and TRBJ2-5 gives the full variable domain: DSGVTQTPKHLITATGQRVTLRCSPRSGDLSVYWYQQSLDQGLQFLIQYYNGEERAKGNILERFSAQQFPDLHSELNLSSLELGDSALYFCASSDLGGRGETQYFGPGTRLLVL.

The chain is built from TRBV29-1 and TRBJ2-5; 8 positions agree with TRBD1. Germline CDR1 reads SQVTM; CDR2 reads ANQGSEA. The V segment lost 7 bases and the J segment 5 bases; nucleotides outside the gene matches: 9. The CDR3 length is 13 residues. The CDR3 bases are TGCAGCGGCCGGGCAGGGGGCAGGGAGACCCAGTACTTC. Amino acids: CSGRAGGRETQYF.

This chain links TRBV18 with TRBJ1-4, with D perhaps TRBD1 (5 bases). Germline CDR1 is KGHSH and CDR2 is LQKENI. Between the trimmed V and J ends, which lost 4 bases and 0 bases, there was a span of 12 bases. This CDR3 has 16 residues. Here the CDR3 reads CASSHRDSPTNEKLFF. The CDR3, as DNA: TGTGCCAGCTCACATAGGGACTCTCCAACTAATGAAAAACTGTTTTTT.

The genes are TRBV6-5 and TRBJ2-3; 9 bases are a match to TRBD1. Germline V gives CDR1 MNHEY, CDR2 SVGAGI. V shed 7 bases and J 5 bases; nucleotides not matched to a gene: 4. This CDR3 contains 13 residues. CDR3 bases: TGTGCCAGCAAGGGACAGGGCATAGATACGCAGTATTTT. Its translation is CASKGQGIDTQYF.